The 15 T cell receptor beta chains reported below all come from one sample, sequenced in a study of shared clonotypes between healthy human individuals. Sequenced by immunoSEQ multiplex PCR; TCRdb stores in-frame clones only, minus some. In the table there are about half a million clones, about four fifths of which are singletons. Sequencing was done on a sample of PBMCs. The receptors here all came from a middle-aged woman in good health. Some clones in this sample may be carry-over from other donors' samples.

The rearrangement links TRBV27 to TRBJ2-7, with D possibly being TRBD1 (6 bases). The CDR3 covers 16 residues. The germline V gene has CDR1 MNHEY and CDR2 SMNVEV (reference sequence). Trimming pared 3 bases from V and 2 bases from J, leaving 17 bases between. Written as DNA, the CDR3 is TGTGCCAGCAGTTTGTCCAGGACAAGGGGGACCTACGAGCAGTACTTC. Translating gives CASSLSRTRGTYEQYF.

The rearrangement joins TRBV7-9 to TRBJ1-2; D is ambiguous. The V gene lost 5 bases and the J gene lost 8 bases, with 12 bases spanning the gap. The CDR3 length is 12 residues. The germline V gene encodes CDR1 SEHNR and CDR2 FQNEAQ (reference sequence). This CDR3 reads CASSPRVVGYTF. CDR3 DNA: TGTGCCAGCAGCCCCCGGGTCGTGGGCTACACCTTC.

V usage is TRBV12-5 and J usage is TRBJ2-3; 9 bases line up with TRBD2. The trim removed 5 bases at V and 2 bases at J, leaving 8 bases unmatched. The germline V gene has CDR1 LGHNT and CDR2 FRNRAP. CDR3 length: 16 amino acids. CDR3 sequence: CASGPGVAGVTDTQYF. In DNA form, the CDR3 reads TGTGCTAGTGGTCCCGGTGTAGCGGGAGTCACAGATACGCAGTATTTT.

The genes are TRBV7-2 and TRBJ1-3; a weak D match, TRBD1 (6 bases). Trimming removed 2 bases at V and 4 bases at J, with 18 bases between. Germline V CDR1 and CDR2: SGHTA, FQGNSA. There are 17 residues in the CDR3. The CDR3 DNA reads as TGTGCCAGCAGCTTACGCCACCGGGGGGGCGACGGAAACACCATATATTTT. Translated, it gives CASSLRHRGGDGNTIYF.

The chain uses TRBV15 and TRBJ2-3; D gene unclear. The V gene lost 0 bases and the J gene lost 9 bases, with 10 bases spanning the gap. The length of the CDR3 is 13 residues. Looked up from germline, CDR1 is LNHNV and CDR2 is YYDKDF (reference sequence). The CDR3 DNA reads as TGTGCCACCAGCAGAGATGAAGGTCAGACGCAGTATTTT. As protein: CATSRDEGQTQYF.

As regards this clone: This specimen includes other DNA sequences encoding the same CDR3. The genes are TRBV18 and TRBJ2-3; a possible D gene is TRBD1 (7 bases). V lost 3 bases and J 3 bases, leaving 16 bases between the germline ends. Germline V gives CDR1 KGHSH, CDR2 LQKENI. The CDR3 covers 16 residues. The CDR3 DNA sequence: TGTGCCAGCTCACCGAGAGGGCAGGGGGGAACAGATACGCAGTATTTT. Translation: CASSPRGQGGTDTQYF.

The gene calls are TRBV30 and TRBJ2-2; 7 bases are shared with TRBD2. CDR1 and CDR2 from the germline V gene are GTSNPN and SVGIG (reference sequence). The length of the CDR3 is 15 residues. J was trimmed by 4 bases and V by 2 bases; bases with no gene match: 7. CDR3 nucleotide sequence: TGTGCCTGGAGTAGACGGACTAGGGGCACCGGGGAGCTGTTTTTT. Encoded protein: CAWSRRTRGTGELFF.

This clone was counted between two and nine times. This chain connects TRBV19 to TRBJ2-7, with 15 bases matching TRBD2. V dropped 5 bases and J dropped 3; count of bases not matched to a gene: 8. The CDR3 loop spans 17 amino acids. The germline V gene encodes CDR1 LNHDA and CDR2 SQIVND (reference sequence). The CDR3 DNA reads TGTGCCAGTAGTGCGCACGGACTAGCGGGAGGGAACTACGAGCAGTACTTC. It specifies CASSAHGLAGGNYEQYF.

CDR3 sequence reads: CASSRESHGGNEQFF. The CDR3 DNA follows: TGTGCCAGCAGTCGCGAATCACACGGGGGGAATGAGCAGTTCTTC. This chain links TRBV27 with TRBJ2-1; TRBD2 matches 7 bases. The CDR3 is 15 residues long. Germline CDR1 MNHEY, CDR2 SMNVEV (reference sequence). J lost 7 bases, V lost 5 bases, and 11 bases had no gene match.

V usage is TRBV5-4 and J usage is TRBJ1-4; D may be TRBD1 (5 bases). The CDR3 has 13 amino acids. Germline CDR1 and CDR2: SGHNT and YYREEE (reference sequence). Trimming took off 3 bases at V and 8 bases at J, with 11 bases between the two ends. The CDR3 DNA is TGTGCCAGCAGCTGGATGGGGGGGGAAAAACTGTTTTTT. Its protein is CASSWMGGEKLFF. The full variable domain, with the rest looked up from reference TRBV5-4 and TRBJ1-4, is ETGVTQSPTHLIKTRGQQVTLRCSSQSGHNTVSWYQQALGQGPQFIFQYYREEENGRGNFPPRFSGLQFPNYSSELNVNALELDDSALYLCASSWMGGEKLFFGSGTQLSVL.

The chain links TRBV6-6 to TRBJ2-5; tentative D call: TRBD2 (5 bases). Germline CDR1 reads MNHNY; CDR2 reads SVGAGI (reference sequence). Trimming took 5 bases from V and 3 from J, leaving 13 bases between them. This CDR3 has 14 amino acids. CDR3 coding DNA: TGTGCCAGCAGTCGGGTCTCAGCGGAAGAGACCCAGTACTTC. It specifies CASSRVSAEETQYF.

The V and J genes are TRBV6-1 and TRBJ1-2; D uncertain. Between the trimmed V and J ends, which lost 1 base and 6 bases, there was a span of 9 bases. This CDR3 is 13 amino acids long. Germline-derived CDR1 and CDR2 are MNHNS and SASEGT. The CDR3 region has the DNA TGTGCCAGCAGTGAAGTATTCGGGCATGGCTACACCTTC. This translates into CASSEVFGHGYTF.

In nucleotides, the CDR3 is TGTGCCACCAGCCAAGACAGGGGCCATCAGCCCCAGCATTTT. Protein: CATSQDRGHQPQHF. The chain carries TRBV15 and TRBJ1-5; 8 nucleotides match TRBD1. Trimming at V came to 5 bases and at J to 5 bases, leaving 5 bases not matched to a gene. Looked up from germline, CDR1 is LNHNV and CDR2 is YYDKDF (reference sequence). The length of the CDR3 is 14 residues.

The rearrangement joins TRBV2 to TRBJ1-1, with D unclear. Trimming left V 6 bases short and J 7 bases short, with 15 bases between. CDR3 length equals 13 residues. The germline gives CDR1 SNHLY, CDR2 FYNNEI. DNA of the CDR3: TGTGCCAGCAGCGGGATTATTGACGGTGAAGCTTTCTTT. This encodes CASSGIIDGEAFF.

This clone appeared once. The rearrangement joins TRBV5-5 to TRBJ1-4, with a possible D match to TRBD1 (6 bases). The V end was cut by 0 bases, the J end by 7 bases, with 19 bases between. Germline CDR1 is SGHKS and CDR2 is YYEKEE (reference sequence). This CDR3 contains 17 residues. The CDR3 DNA reads TGTGCCAGCAGCTTGGCGGTCGCAGGGGCCAAGGGTGAAAAACTGTTTTTT. The encoded protein is CASSLAVAGAKGEKLFF.